These T cell receptor beta chains were read from a single sample in a study of beta chain features in type 1 diabetes. TCRdb's copy holds only in-frame clones and misses some; the assay was immunoSEQ multiplex PCR. Here the sample spans hundreds of thousands of clones, 13% being singletons. What was sequenced was naive CD4+ T cells from blood. All receptors derive from a man younger than 35 with type 1 diabetes. Each CDR3 is given with its conserved first and last residue. The D gene is left open where the match is weak. Clone size is shown for a subset of rows, as once, few, many or a class of expanded clone.

size | J | D | V | DNA | CDR3
- | TRBJ2-3 | - | TRBV27 | TGTGCCAGCAGTTTATTGTTCAGGACAGATACGCAGTATTTT | CASSLLFRTDTQYF
few | TRBJ1-6 | - | TRBV25-1 | TGTGCCAGCAGTGAAGGGACGTCCAGCTCCTATAATTCACCCCTCCACTTT | CASSEGTSSSYNSPLHF
few | TRBJ1-2 | - | TRBV29-1 | TGCAGCGTCTTTGAGGAGAGTAACTATGGCTACACCTTC | CSVFEESNYGYTF
few | TRBJ1-1 | TRBD1 | TRBV19 | TGTGCCAGTAGCTCGGACAGGGTGAGGATCACTGAAGCTTTCTTT | CASSSDRVRITEAFF
few | TRBJ1-2 | TRBD1 | TRBV4-1 | TGCGCCAGCAGCTTGGGACAGGGTTATGGCTACACCTTC | CASSLGQGYGYTF
few | TRBJ2-3 | - | TRBV7-9 | TGTGCCAGCAGCCGGGCGGGCGTGGGGGCAGATACGCAGTATTTT | CASSRAGVGADTQYF
once | TRBJ1-2 | - | TRBV30 | TGTGCCTGGAGTGGTTCGGGGGTTAACTATGGCTACACCTTC | CAWSGSGVNYGYTF
- | TRBJ1-1 | - | TRBV28 | TGTGCCAGCAGGAGGAGAGAGCGCCAGGACTTT | CASRRRERQDF
few | TRBJ2-7 | TRBD1 | TRBV27 | TGTGCCAGCAGGACAGGGCGCAGGGACGAGCAGTACTTC | CASRTGRRDEQYF
- | TRBJ2-7 | - | TRBV6-6 | TGTGCCAGCAGCCCCGCAGCGTTCCAGCAGTACTTC | CASSPAAFQQYF
few | TRBJ1-5 | - | TRBV7-9 | TGTGCCAGCAGCTTAGGGGAAGGGGGCAATCAGCCCCAGCATTTT | CASSLGEGGNQPQHF
- | TRBJ2-2 | TRBD1 | TRBV6-5 | TGTGCCAGCAGCTGGACAGGGGACACCGGGGAGCTGTTTTTT | CASSWTGDTGELFF
- | TRBJ2-7 | - | TRBV5-1 | TGCGCCAGCAGCTCAGGGGCCTACGAGCAGTACTTC | CASSSGAYEQYF
few | TRBJ2-5 | TRBD2 | TRBV19 | TGTGCCAGTAGACGACGGGGGGGCCCGGAGACCCAGTACTTC | CASRRRGGPETQYF
few | TRBJ2-5 | TRBD2 | TRBV30 | TGTGCCTGGAGCAGCGGGGGGCCACAAGAGACCCAGTACTTC | CAWSSGGPQETQYF
- | TRBJ2-1 | TRBD2 | TRBV19 | TGTGCCAGTAGTGGACTAGTGGGGCAAAATGAGCAGTTCTTC | CASSGLVGQNEQFF
- | TRBJ2-7 | - | TRBV29-1 | TGCAGCGTCGACGGGACCTACGAGCAGTACTTC | CSVDGTYEQYF
- | TRBJ2-3 | - | TRBV9 | TGTGCCAGCAGCGTAATTACTAGCCGCCAAAAGCAGTATTTT | CASSVITSRQKQYF
few | TRBJ1-4 | - | TRBV18 | TGTGCCAGCTCACCGTTGAGGGAGGAAAAACTGTTTTTT | CASSPLREEKLFF
- | TRBJ1-3 | - | TRBV30 | TGTGCCCACGGACGGCTCGGCCATGGAAACACCATATATTTT | CAHGRLGHGNTIYF
few | TRBJ1-2 | - | TRBV6-6 | TGTGCCAGCAGACCTCCGGGACGGAGCTACACCTTC | CASRPPGRSYTF
- | TRBJ2-7 | - | TRBV23-1 | TGCGCCAGCAGTCAAAACGCGGGACAGCGTTACGAGCAGTACTTC | CASSQNAGQRYEQYF
- | TRBJ1-1 | - | TRBV6-1 | TGTGCCAGCACTACACAGGGCACAGCTTTCTTT | CASTTQGTAFF
- | TRBJ1-2 | - | TRBV30 | TGTGCCTGGAGTTCGACAGGAGCCTATGGCTACACCTTC | CAWSSTGAYGYTF